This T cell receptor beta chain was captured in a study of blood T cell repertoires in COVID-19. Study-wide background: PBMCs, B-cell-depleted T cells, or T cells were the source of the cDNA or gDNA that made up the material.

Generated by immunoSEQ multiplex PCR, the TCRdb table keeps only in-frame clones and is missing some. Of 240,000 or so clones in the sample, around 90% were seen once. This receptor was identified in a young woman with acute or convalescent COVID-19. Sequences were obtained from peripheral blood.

The CDR3 region is CASSRTSAGHYGYTF. CDR3 DNA: TGTGCCAGCAGCCGAACCTCGGCAGGTCACTATGGCTACACCTTC. This rearrangement joins TRBV6-6 to TRBJ1-2; D unresolved. The CDR3 runs to 15 residues. Germline V gene sequence: CDR1 MNHNY, CDR2 SVGAGI (reference sequence). Trimming left V 6 bases short and J 3 bases short, with 17 bases between.